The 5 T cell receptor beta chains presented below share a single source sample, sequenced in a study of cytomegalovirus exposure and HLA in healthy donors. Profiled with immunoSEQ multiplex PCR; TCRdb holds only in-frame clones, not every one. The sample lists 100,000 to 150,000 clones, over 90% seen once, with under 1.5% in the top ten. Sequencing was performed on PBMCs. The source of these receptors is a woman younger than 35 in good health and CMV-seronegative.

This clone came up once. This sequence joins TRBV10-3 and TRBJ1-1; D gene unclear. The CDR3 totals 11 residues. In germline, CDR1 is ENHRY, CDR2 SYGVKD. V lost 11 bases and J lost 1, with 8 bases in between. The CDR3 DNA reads TGTGCCTGCGGCGAGAACACTGAAGCTTTCTTT. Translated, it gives CACGENTEAFF.

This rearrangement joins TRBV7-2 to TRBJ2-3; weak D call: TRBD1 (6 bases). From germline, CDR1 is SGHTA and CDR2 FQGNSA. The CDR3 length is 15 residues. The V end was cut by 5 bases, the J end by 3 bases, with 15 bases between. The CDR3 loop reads CASSPDPGQTDTQYF. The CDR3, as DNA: TGTGCCAGCAGCCCCGACCCGGGACAAACAGATACGCAGTATTTT.

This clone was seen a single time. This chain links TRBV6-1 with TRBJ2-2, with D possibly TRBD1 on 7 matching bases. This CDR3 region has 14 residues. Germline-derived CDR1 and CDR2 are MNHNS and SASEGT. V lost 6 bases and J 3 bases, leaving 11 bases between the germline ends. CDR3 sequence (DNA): TGTGCCAGCAGGACAGGGAGGTACACCGGGGAGCTGTTTTTT. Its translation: CASRTGRYTGELFF.

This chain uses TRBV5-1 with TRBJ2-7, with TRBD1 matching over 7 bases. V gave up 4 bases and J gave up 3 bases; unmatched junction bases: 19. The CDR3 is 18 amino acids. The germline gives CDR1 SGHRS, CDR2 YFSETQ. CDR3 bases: TGCGCCAGCAGCGTGGGATCACAGGGGCTAGTGGGGGACTACGAGCAGTACTTC. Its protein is CASSVGSQGLVGDYEQYF.

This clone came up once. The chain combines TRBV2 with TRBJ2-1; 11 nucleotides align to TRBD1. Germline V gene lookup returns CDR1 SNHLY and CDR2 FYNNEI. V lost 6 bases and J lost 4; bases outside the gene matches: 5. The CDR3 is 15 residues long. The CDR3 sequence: CASRAGQGAYNEQFF. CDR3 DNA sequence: TGTGCCAGCAGAGCCGGACAGGGGGCGTACAATGAGCAGTTCTTC.